Here is one TCR beta chain with its context. What it binds is not known. These data are taken from a study of monozygotic twins with cystic fibrosis. Study results and limitations: Monozygotic CF twin pairs shared significantly more nucleotide-identical clonotypes than unrelated CF individuals did.

Generated by immunoSEQ multiplex PCR, the TCRdb table keeps only in-frame clones and is missing some. The sample has 20,000 to 25,000 clones, less than 98% seen once. Germline CDR1 is ENHRY and CDR2 is SYGVKD. There are 15 residues in the CDR3. The ends were cut back, 6 bases at V and 0 bases at J, with 14 bases in the middle. The sequenced sample consisted of blood. The chain is built from TRBV10-3 and TRBJ1-1; D might be TRBD1 (6 bases). This clonotype was obtained from a girl aged 10 to 17 with cystic fibrosis. The CDR3 loop is CAISEKDRLNTEAFF. DNA for the CDR3: TGTGCCATCAGCGAAAAGGACAGATTGAACACTGAAGCTTTCTTT.